Listed here are 2 T cell receptor beta chains from one sample, sequenced in a study of control samples from healthy donors and cancer patients. Produced via immunoSEQ multiplex PCR; TCRdb's table is partial and in-frame only. Among roughly 130,000 clones listed, 85% to 95% were seen once. The material sequenced was PBMCs. These receptors originate from a man aged 45-60 years with head and neck cancer.

The V call is TRBV11-2, the J call TRBJ1-1, with D uncertain. This CDR3 is 15 amino acids long. Germline CDR1 and CDR2: SGHAT and FQNNGV. V gave up 1 base and J gave up 0 bases, with 9 bases separating them. CDR3 coding DNA: TGTGCCAGCAGCTTAGCTGCCGGCTTGAACACTGAAGCTTTCTTT. The encoded protein is CASSLAAGLNTEAFF.

This chain connects TRBV9 to TRBJ2-1; the D gene is possibly TRBD2 (5 bases). Per the germline V gene, CDR1 is SGDLS and CDR2 is YYNGEE. The germline V and J ends were trimmed by 4 bases and 2 bases, with 10 bases remaining between them. The CDR3 contains 14 residues. The CDR3 DNA reads TGTGCCAGCAGCCGGGGTACCACCTACAATGAGCAGTTCTTC. It codes for CASSRGTTYNEQFF.